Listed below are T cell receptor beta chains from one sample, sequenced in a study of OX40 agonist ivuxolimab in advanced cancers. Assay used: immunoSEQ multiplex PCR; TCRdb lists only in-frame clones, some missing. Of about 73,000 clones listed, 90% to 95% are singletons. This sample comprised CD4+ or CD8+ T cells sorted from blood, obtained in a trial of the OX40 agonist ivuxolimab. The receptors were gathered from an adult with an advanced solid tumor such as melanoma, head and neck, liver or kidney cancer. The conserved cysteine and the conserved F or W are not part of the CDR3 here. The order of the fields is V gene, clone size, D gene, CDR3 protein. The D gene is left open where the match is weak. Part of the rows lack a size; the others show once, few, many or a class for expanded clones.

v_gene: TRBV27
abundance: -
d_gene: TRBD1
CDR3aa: ASSRPRQGSTGANVLT

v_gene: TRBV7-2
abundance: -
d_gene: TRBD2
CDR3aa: ASSSGLAGGPSLYEQY

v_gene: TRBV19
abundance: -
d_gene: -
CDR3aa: ASSSGTRYGYT

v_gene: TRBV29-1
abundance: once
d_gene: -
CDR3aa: SVENGDEQF

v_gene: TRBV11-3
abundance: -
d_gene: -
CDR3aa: ASSPQGSDNEQF

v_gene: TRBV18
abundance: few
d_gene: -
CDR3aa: ASSPPGRNYEQY

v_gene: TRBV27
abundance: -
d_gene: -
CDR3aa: ASSFSGSNTEAF

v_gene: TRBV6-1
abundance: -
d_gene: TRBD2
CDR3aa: ASSVAGVVQETQY

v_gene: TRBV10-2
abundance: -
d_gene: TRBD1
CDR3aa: ASSDPGQDFWRGYT

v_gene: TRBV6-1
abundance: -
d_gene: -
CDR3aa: ASIRDFYEQY

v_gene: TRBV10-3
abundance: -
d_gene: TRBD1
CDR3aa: AISERRTGGEGANYGYT

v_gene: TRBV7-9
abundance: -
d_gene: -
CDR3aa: ASSLGRNTEAF

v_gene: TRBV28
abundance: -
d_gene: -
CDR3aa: ASSYQGIPGNTIY

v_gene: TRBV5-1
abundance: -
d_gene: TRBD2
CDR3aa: ASSLAGEYYNEQF

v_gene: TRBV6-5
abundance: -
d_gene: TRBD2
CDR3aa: ASSYTSGSVNEQF